This T cell receptor (beta chain) was identified during a study of Ad26.COV2.S vaccination and SARS-CoV-2 variants. Measured with immunoSEQ multiplex PCR; TCRdb has only the in-frame clones, and not every one. Of over 400,000 clones in the sample, 89% were seen once. Treatment denoted: around 19 received Ad26.COV2.S at low or high dose, single or two shots; roughly five received placebo; per-sample allocation not given. Day 63 following the first vaccine or placebo injection was when the samples were taken. V lost 3 bases, J lost 2 bases, and 6 bases stayed unmatched. The length of the CDR3 is 15 residues. Per the germline V gene, CDR1 is KGHSH and CDR2 is LQKENI.

Sequencing was performed on peripheral blood, taken in a trial of Ad26.COV2.S vaccine versus placebo. This clonotype was sampled from a person between 18 and 65 years old who received the Ad26.COV2.S COVID-19 vaccine or a placebo. This chain connects TRBV18 to TRBJ2-7, with 8 bases lining up with TRBD2. The CDR3 sequence: CASSPGLAGAYEQYV. CDR3 in DNA: TGTGCCAGCTCACCTGGACTAGCAGGCGCCTACGAGCAGTACGTC.